Shown below are 7 T cell receptor beta chains from a single sample sequenced in a study of identifying expanded T cells in peripheral blood (dated by TCRdb to the late 2010s). The protocol used for the library was the immunoSEQ multiplex PCR assay. The clones in this table, taken by TCRdb from immuneACCESS, are in-frame only. Not every clone is retained; where verified, under half of the shortfall comes from an unresolved V gene, and the cause of the rest is unknown. The sample table records some 120,000 clones; roughly 82% of these occur just once. The ten largest clonotypes hold more than 2.5% of the sample. The sequencing sample was made of blood. The receptors here all came from a person between 18 and 70 years old in good health.

The DNA for the CDR3 is TGTGCCAGCAGCCAAGAGAAGGGGGCGAAGGGCTACACCTTC. Translated, it gives CASSQEKGAKGYTF. The chain combines TRBV14 with TRBJ1-2; 7 nucleotides match TRBD1. The V gene's germline CDR1 is SGHDN and CDR2 FVKESK. Trimming removed 0 bases from V and 8 bases from J; junction bases left unmatched: 6. This CDR3 has 14 amino acids.

The rearrangement joins TRBV5-1 to TRBJ2-2, with 11 bases fitting TRBD2. The CDR3 contains 18 residues. The V and J ends lost 0 bases and 5 bases, in that order; junction bases with no gene match: 9. Germline assignment: CDR1 SGHRS and CDR2 YFSETQ. The CDR3: CASSLEPLAGGRTGELFF. CDR3 DNA: TGCGCCAGCAGCTTGGAACCTCTAGCGGGGGGAAGAACCGGGGAGCTGTTTTTT. The whole variable domain, remainder taken from reference TRBV5-1 and TRBJ2-2, is KAGVTQTPRYLIKTRGQQVTLSCSPISGHRSVSWYQQTPGQGLQFLFEYFSETQRNKGNFPGRFSGRQFSNSRSEMNVSTLELGDSALYLCASSLEPLAGGRTGELFFGEGSRLTVL.

V gene TRBV10-2 combines with J gene TRBJ2-3; 9 positions match TRBD2. The CDR3 length is 15 residues. Germline V gives CDR1 WSHSY, CDR2 SAAADI. V gave up 0 bases and J gave up 5 bases; unmatched junction bases: 3. The CDR3 nucleotides read TGCGCCAGCAGTGAGTCAACTAGCGGGTTAGATACGCAGTATTTT. Its protein product is CASSESTSGLDTQYF.

The table lists this clone with a few counts. V usage is TRBV7-9 and J usage is TRBJ1-2, with a weak D call TRBD1 (5 bases). Germline CDR1 reads SEHNR; CDR2 reads FQNEAQ (reference sequence). The CDR3 covers 15 residues. Trimming shortened V by 6 bases and J by 0 bases, and 14 bases separated the two germline ends. The CDR3 DNA follows: TGTGCCAGCAGGATATCGGGACGAACTAACTATGGCTACACCTTC. Translated, it gives CASRISGRTNYGYTF.

This sequence joins TRBV19 and TRBJ1-3; D unclear. CDR1 is LNHDA and CDR2 is SQIVND in the germline V gene (reference sequence). This CDR3 has 15 residues. V dropped 3 bases and J dropped 0 bases, with 9 bases sitting between them. The chain's CDR3 is CASSISLSSGNTIYF. CDR3 coding DNA: TGTGCCAGTAGTATTAGCCTTTCCTCTGGAAACACCATATATTTT.

This sequence joins TRBV5-5 and TRBJ2-5; 9 bases map to TRBD1. Germline-derived CDR1 and CDR2 are SGHKS and YYEKEE (reference sequence). The CDR3 is 16 residues long. V lost 0 bases to trimming and J lost 5 bases; unmatched junction nucleotides: 8. DNA for the CDR3: TGTGCCAGCAGCTTGGTTAGAACAGGGGGCGCGGAGACCCAGTACTTC. This sequence encodes CASSLVRTGGAETQYF.

The chain combines TRBV21-1 with TRBJ1-3. TRBV21-1 counts as a pseudogene. This CDR3 is 15 amino acids long. This chain's CDR3 is CASSLSRGLGNTIYF. The DNA for the CDR3 is TGTGCCAGCAGCTTATCTCGGGGGCTTGGAAACACCATATATTTT.